This TCR beta chain was identified in a study of T cells in Graves' hyperthyroidism and ophthalmopathy. Regarding the study as a whole: Most thyroid clonotypes expanded above 0.001 were also detected in blood. Model predictions of ophthalmopathy came a median approximately seven months before onset. A model of 13 V-J features distinguished ophthalmopathy from stable hyperthyroidism.

RNA transcripts provided the source from which TCR beta CDR3 regions were amplified. First-round RT-PCR of the TCR CDR3 relied on the HTBI primer set. TCRdb called the multiplex PCR reads again in MiXCR, with one record for every CDR3 protein. This sample has 660,000 or so distinct CDR3 sequences; about a fifth occur once, and the top ten carry around a third. In the case of this clonotype: Its antigen is as yet unknown.

This receptor was obtained from a man aged 25-40 years with Graves' ophthalmopathy. Sequenced sample: blood.

Here the CDR3 reads CASSQDRTGGSDTQYF. The CDR3 DNA reads as TGCGCCAGCAGCCAAGATAGGACAGGGGGCTCAGATACGCAGTATTTT. The genes are TRBV4-3 and TRBJ2-3; the match to TRBD1 covers 11 bases. The J segment lost 4 bases and the V segment lost 0 bases, leaving 3 bases of the junction unmatched. There are 16 residues in the CDR3. Germline V lookup: CDR1 LGHNA, CDR2 YSLEER.